Detailed here is one TCR beta chain. Its target is unknown. The data were taken from a study of cytomegalovirus exposure and HLA in healthy donors. Study-wide results and caveats: Presence/absence analyses took donor sequencing depth as roughly uniform. It was in a later analysis that TCR association rates were seen to vary by HLA locus, highest for DRB1 and lowest for HLA-C. Sequencing likely produced, as an artifact, a cluster of highly shared sequence variants.

The PCR ran on 60 Vbeta and 13 Jbeta primers. The repertoire was sequenced with immunoSEQ multiplex PCR; TCRdb's copy has only in-frame clones and lacks some. In the table there are approximately 160,000 clones, around 78% of which are singletons. Unmatched junction bases numbered 5, after V lost 7 bases and J lost 0 bases. The CDR3 has 14 residues. Germline CDR1 is SQVTM and CDR2 is ANQGSEA. Material for sequencing was PBMCs. The clonotype was recovered from a woman aged 40-49 years in good health and CMV-seronegative. The genes are TRBV29-1 and TRBJ1-5, with 8 bases aligning to TRBD1. CDR3 coding DNA: TGCAGCGCCGACACAGGGGGTAGCAATCAGCCCCAGCATTTT. This codes for CSADTGGSNQPQHF.